This paragraph covers one T cell receptor (beta chain) sequence. This table comes from immunoSEQ multiplex PCR, and its TCRdb copy is limited to in-frame clones, with some not included. The sample has 95,000 to 150,000 clones, 70% to 90% seen once. V was pared by 4 bases and J by 4 bases, with 10 bases of the junction left unmatched. This CDR3 region has 15 residues. The V gene's germline CDR1 is LNHDA and CDR2 SQIVND (reference sequence). This sample is part of a study of T cell responses to AZD1222 COVID-19 vaccine. The sample was peripheral blood, taken on day 0 of AZD1222 vaccination. This clonotype was obtained from an adult in good health. The chain employs TRBV19 and TRBJ2-7; 7 bases are shared with TRBD1. CDR3 residues: CASSKQTGSGYEQYF. The CDR3 nucleotides are TGTGCCAGTAGTAAACAGACAGGGTCCGGGTACGAGCAGTACTTC.